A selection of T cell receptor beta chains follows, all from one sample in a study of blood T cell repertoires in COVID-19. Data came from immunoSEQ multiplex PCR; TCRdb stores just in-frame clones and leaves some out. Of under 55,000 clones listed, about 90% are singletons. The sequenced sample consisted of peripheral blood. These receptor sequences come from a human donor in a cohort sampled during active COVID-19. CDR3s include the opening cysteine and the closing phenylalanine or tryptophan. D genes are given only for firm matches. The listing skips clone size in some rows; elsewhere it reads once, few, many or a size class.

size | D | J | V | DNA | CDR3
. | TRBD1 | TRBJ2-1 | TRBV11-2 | TGTGCCAGCAGCTTAGGGACAGGGATCTACAATGAGCAGTTCTTC | CASSLGTGIYNEQFF
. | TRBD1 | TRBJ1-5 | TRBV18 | TGTGCCAGCTCGCCGGGACAGTTAAATCAGCCCCAGCATTTT | CASSPGQLNQPQHF
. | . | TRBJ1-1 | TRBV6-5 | TGTGCCAGCACCGGAACAGCGAACACTGAAGCTTTCTTT | CASTGTANTEAFF
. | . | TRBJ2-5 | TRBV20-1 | TGCAGTGCTAGTCGGGGGACCCAAGAGACCCAGTACTTC | CSASRGTQETQYF
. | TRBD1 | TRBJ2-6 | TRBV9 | TGTGCCAGCAGCGACGGACAGGCCAACGCTGGGGCCAACGTCCTGACTTTC | CASSDGQANAGANVLTF
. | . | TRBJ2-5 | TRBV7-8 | TGTGCCAGCAGCCTCGGGTCAGGGGTGCGAATGGAGACCCAGTACTTC | CASSLGSGVRMETQYF
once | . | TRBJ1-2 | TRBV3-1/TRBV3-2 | TGTGCCAGCAGCCCCGTACGGGGGGCTAGCTATGGCTACACCTTC | CASSPVRGASYGYTF
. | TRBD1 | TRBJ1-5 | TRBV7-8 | TGTGCCAGCAGCTCGACAGGGGAGCGCAATCAGCCCCAGCATTTT | CASSSTGERNQPQHF
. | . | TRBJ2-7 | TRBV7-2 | TGTGCCAGCAGCTTACAACCGGGCCTCTCACCGGGGGAGCAGTACTTC | CASSLQPGLSPGEQYF
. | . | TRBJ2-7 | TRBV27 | TGTGCCAGCAGCCTGGGACATGCCTACGAGCAGTACTTC | CASSLGHAYEQYF
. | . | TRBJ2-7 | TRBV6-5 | TGTGCCAGCTGTCTCGGGGAGCCCTACGAGCAGTACTTC | CASCLGEPYEQYF
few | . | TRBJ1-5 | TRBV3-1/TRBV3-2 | TGTGCCAGCAGCCAGGGGCACATCGATCAGCCCCAGCATTTT | CASSQGHIDQPQHF